This TCR beta chain is drawn from a study of blood T cell repertoires in COVID-19. Study in general: COVID-19 samples collected from the United States, Italy and Spain covered acute and convalescent phases.

There are 18 residues in the CDR3. Per germline, CDR1 GTSNPN and CDR2 SVGIG (reference sequence). The V and J ends lost 4 bases and 0 bases, in that order; junction bases with no gene match: 7. Original data processing: Amplification of reference gene primers provided the estimated nucleated cell counts. Generated by immunoSEQ multiplex PCR, the TCRdb table keeps only in-frame clones and is missing some. That table is the source of V, J and clone size, and D and trimming were worked out from the DNA. The sample lists about 140,000 clones, around nine tenths occurring once. This TCR was recovered from a human donor in a cohort sampled during active COVID-19. The J gene is TRBJ2-2, the V gene TRBV30, with TRBD2 identical over 14 bases. Sequenced sample: peripheral blood. The CDR3 DNA reads TGTGCCTGGAATCCCAGGACTAGCGGGAGGTCGAACACCGGGGAGCTGTTTTTT. It specifies CAWNPRTSGRSNTGELFF.